This T cell receptor beta chain is drawn from a study of early T cells in non-severe SARS-CoV-2 infection (dated by TCRdb to 2020 to 2023). Context from the whole study: TCR sequencing used bulk RNA from unsorted whole blood, so alpha and beta chains could not be paired.

Overall study results and their limits: VDJdb matching was skewed toward anti-spike CD8 responses and likely underestimated virus-specific expansions by missing private and CD4 specificities.

A case-control design nested within a healthcare worker cohort in London, UK, was used, with weekly nasopharyngeal swab PCR tests and blood sampling performed. Healthcare workers were enrolled in the week of the UK lockdown, from 23 to 31 March 2020, and were followed every week for up to roughly 15 weeks. Receptor libraries were prepared by 5' RACE. These reads were obtained on a NextSeq 500. In the TCR library protocol, unique molecular identifiers were attached to individual cDNA molecules to correct for PCR bias and sequencing error. TCR alpha and beta chains were both sequenced, and the abundances of alpha and beta sequences in each sample were closely correlated with each other. On the authors' methods: V gene, J gene and CDR3 annotation of TCR sequences was performed with Decombinator V4. Expanded TCRs were defined as changing significantly between any two time points under a Poisson model with p below 0.0001. Abundances of TCRs were expressed as counts per million after normalisation to the total number of TCRs sequenced in each sample. TRAV1-2 paired with TRAJ12, TRAJ20 or TRAJ33 defined MAIT TCRs, while TRAV10 paired with TRAJ18 defined iNKT TCRs. VDJdb, accessed 1 November 2021, was searched for CMV, EBV and SARS-CoV-2 annotated TCRs, with TCRs annotated for multiple antigens excluded. TCRdb reanalyzed the raw reads on its own, using fastp at Q25 for trimming and MiXCR for clone calling, and kept in-frame beta chains. Rows with one shared CDR3 protein collapse into an entry with the most common genes and DNA. Clone size and V and J calls follow TCRdb, not the original study. This sample has about 50,000 distinct CDR3 sequences in its table, and 7.5% to 10% of those were observed once. The top ten clonotypes cover around 14% of the sample.

Sequences KGHSH (CDR1) and LQKENI (CDR2) are obtained from the germline V gene. CDR3 length: 14 amino acids, cysteine to phenylalanine. Only the CDR3 region is kept as DNA, spanning 42 bases read in frame from base 1. V is shortened by 6 bases, J by 1 base, and the region joining them spans 10 bases. This clonotype was recorded many times. Its recognized antigen is unknown. Base qualities were left out, and no much larger clone turns up one base away. Recombination linked TRBV18 to TRBJ1-3; the D gene is not confidently resolved. The sequenced sample was whole blood. The receptor's source is an adult who was a healthcare worker with PCR-confirmed SARS-CoV-2 infection or an uninfected control (not recorded which). The CDR3 sequence is CASSAVESGNTIYF. The DNA sequence follows: TGTGCCAGCTCCGCCGTAGAATCTGGAAACACCATATATTTT.